This T cell receptor beta chain was observed in a study of post-analysis software for immune sequencing data. On the study more broadly: Relapsing-remitting, secondary progressive and progressive-relapsing forms of multiple sclerosis all featured among disease courses. General study results and limits: Higher frequency in patients than in controls was seen for roughly five TRBV segments, with TRBV5-6, TRBV5-1 and TRBV20-1 among them. Diversity measured as normalized Chao1 was significantly lower in multiple sclerosis patients than in controls.

Tagging with unique molecular identifiers was a feature of the TCR beta cDNA libraries. One entry per CDR3 protein results from TCRdb running MiXCR on the PCR reads. The sample has 450,000 to 650,000 distinct CDR3 sequences, roughly 47% seen once. This clonotype has just a few counts. The antigen is not known. The germline V gene has CDR1 PRHDT and CDR2 FYEKMQ (reference sequence). The CDR3 runs 12 residues. The TCR sequence derives from a girl aged 10 to 17 with multiple sclerosis. Sequencing input: blood. The genes are TRBV13 and TRBJ2-5, with D unclear. The J call is uncertain, as TRBJ2-7 better fits the DNA end. As DNA, the CDR3 is TGTGCCAGCAGCTTATGGAGAGGCGAGCAGTACTTC. This codes for CASSLWRGEQYF.